The rows below give T cell receptor beta chains drawn from one sample of a study of CXCR3-negative and CXCR3-positive naive CD8 T cells. TCRdb re-called the 5' RACE reads, yielding one record per CDR3 amino acid sequence without DNA. The listing records under 50,000 distinct CDR3 sequences. Sequencing was performed on naive CXCR3- CD8+ T cells from blood. These receptors all come from a human donor in good health. Some clones in this sample may be carry-over from other donors' samples. The CDR3 runs from the conserved cysteine through the conserved F or W. The size of a clone is reported for some rows only, either as once, few or many, or as a class for expanded clones.

clone size	V gene	J gene	CDR3 protein
.	TRBV15	TRBJ2-2	CATENTGELFF
.	TRBV28	TRBJ2-5	CASSSLRTPGGETQYF
.	TRBV7-6	TRBJ2-1	CASSRPSGTAYNEQFF
.	TRBV19	TRBJ1-1	CASSYLPGPNTEAFF
.	TRBV6-1	TRBJ2-7	CASSEIERGAAYEQYF
medium-sized	TRBV29-1	TRBJ2-1	CSVDSEGLDSYNEQFF
.	TRBV28	TRBJ2-7	CATPGHPSYEQYF
.	TRBV6-2/TRBV6-3	TRBJ2-3	CASSYTSGPDTQYF
.	TRBV15	TRBJ1-5	CATSRDPEGLSNQPQHF
.	TRBV27	TRBJ1-1	CASSHGPWGAPEAFF
.	TRBV4-3	TRBJ1-6	CASSQSPDSPLHF
.	TRBV12-3/TRBV12-4	TRBJ2-5	CASSTDLGAQYF
.	TRBV7-9	TRBJ2-5	CASSFGPTGPSF
.	TRBV28	TRBJ2-5	CASSRRAPGGTQYF
medium-sized	TRBV28	TRBJ2-7	CASKGQGIHEQYF
.	TRBV19	TRBJ2-7	CASSIGRESYEQYF
.	TRBV28	TRBJ2-7	CASSPPTEAYEQYF
.	TRBV6-4	TRBJ2-3	CASSPGTGEDTQYF
medium-sized	TRBV7-7	TRBJ2-2	CASSLGLLSGGPKMNTGELFF
.	TRBV7-8	TRBJ1-1	CASSLGAGGEAFF
.	TRBV29-1	TRBJ1-1	CSVEFDSEAFF
.	TRBV7-6	TRBJ1-2	CASSQQAVPLGYTF
.	TRBV20-1	TRBJ1-5	CSARDRGVQPQHF
.	TRBV20-1	TRBJ1-6	CSARVGAYNSPLHF
.	TRBV20-1	TRBJ2-7	CSVRGQGFYEQYF
.	TRBV4-3	TRBJ2-1	CASSQDFGVSLGNEQFF
.	TRBV5-1	TRBJ2-2	CASSLTQGLFF
.	TRBV5-1	TRBJ2-2	CASSYHTRIADNTGELFF
.	TRBV5-4	TRBJ2-2	CASSLADSGPQNTEELFF
.	TRBV15	TRBJ1-5	CATSRDRGGENQPQHF
.	TRBV2	TRBJ2-7	CATGGTNSYEQYF
.	TRBV12-3/TRBV12-4	TRBJ1-5	CASSRTGINQPQHF
.	TRBV19	TRBJ2-2	CASSIGGAGELFF
.	TRBV28	TRBJ2-7	CASTSVSYEQYF
.	TRBV28	TRBJ2-4	CASSLSTSGIAKNIQYF
.	TRBV20-1	TRBJ1-5	CSARDPPAGDSQPQHF
.	TRBV20-1	TRBJ2-7	CSASRGLAGSYEQYF
.	TRBV28	TRBJ2-7	CASSSQEMYQAPLNEQYF
.	TRBV29-1	TRBJ2-1	CSVEGTYPYNEQFF
.	TRBV28	TRBJ1-4	CASSLGTENEKLFF
.	TRBV15	TRBJ2-1	CATSPRTGGYNEQFF
.	TRBV10-3	TRBJ2-5	CAIGVDETQYF
.	TRBV5-6	TRBJ2-1	CASSLGGGNIYNEQFF
.	TRBV14	TRBJ2-7	CASSQRQVSYEQYF
.	TRBV7-9	TRBJ2-2	CASSYRVTGELFF
.	TRBV14	TRBJ2-3	CASRQTGGADTQYF
.	TRBV28	TRBJ1-5	CASSLLPGQDEGPQHF
.	TRBV7-6	TRBJ2-5	CASSFGGGQETQYF
.	TRBV28	TRBJ2-3	CASSLQSGSRVTDTQYF
.	TRBV6-2/TRBV6-3	TRBJ2-5	CASITSGIQETQYF
.	TRBV28	TRBJ2-7	CASSPRRLAGSCEQYF
.	TRBV7-9	TRBJ2-2	CASSPRLSGELFF
.	TRBV12-5	TRBJ2-5	CASDHRGKYQETQYF
.	TRBV6-1	TRBJ2-7	CASSDRVVYEQYF